Judged by abundance, the clone carrying this TCR beta chain is medium-sized (0.01 to 0.1%). The data belong to a study of molecular identifiers for immune sequencing clone quantification. V was pared by 4 bases and J by 9 bases, with 15 bases between. There are 13 residues in the CDR3. Germline-derived CDR1 and CDR2 are MGHRA and YSYEKL. MiXCR, run by TCRdb on the PCR reads, gives a single entry per CDR3 protein. Of 8,000 to 11,000 distinct CDR3 sequences in the sample, more than 15% were seen once. Source material: naive CD8+ T cells from blood, with Jurkat cell RNA spiked in. Subset denoted: FACS-sorted CD8+CD4-CCR7+CD45RA+ naive T cells. J is TRBJ2-5 and V is TRBV4-1, with D possibly matching TRBD2 (5 bases). This receptor was obtained from a human donor in good health. Some libraries in this study had Jurkat cell RNA spiked in. In DNA form, the CDR3 reads TGCGCCAGCAGCCCAAGTAATGGACTTCCCCAGTACTTC. It encodes CASSPSNGLPQYF.